This T cell receptor beta chain was identified during a study of blood T cell repertoires in COVID-19. From germline, CDR1 is SQVTM and CDR2 ANQGSEA. The CDR3 has 12 amino acids. The V gene end was trimmed by 4 bases and the J gene end by 6 bases; junction bases not matched to a gene: 6. Only in-frame clones appear in the TCRdb table, and some are missing; sequencing was by immunoSEQ multiplex PCR. The sample yields roughly 320,000 clones, 65% to 90% seen once. Sequenced input: peripheral blood. The J gene is TRBJ2-7, the V gene TRBV29-1; TRBD2 aligns across 7 bases. This TCR was sampled from a human donor in a cohort sampled during active COVID-19. The CDR3 DNA reads TGCAGCGTTGGTGCTGGGGGGGGCGAGCAGTACTTC. Translating it yields CSVGAGGGEQYF.